Following are 13 T cell receptor beta chains from one sample sequenced in a study of control samples from healthy donors and cancer patients. Data came from immunoSEQ multiplex PCR; TCRdb stores just in-frame clones and leaves some out. There are about 180,000 clones in the sample; under 95% occur only once, and 1.3% to 1.5% lies in the top ten. What was sequenced was blood. The receptor source for this set is a woman aged 18-29 years in good health.

This chain connects TRBV2 to TRBJ1-4; the D is unclear. V lost 5 bases, J lost 12 bases, and 16 bases lay in between. There are 13 residues in the CDR3. Germline V lookup: CDR1 SNHLY, CDR2 FYNNEI. CDR3 region: CASSQEGPGELFF. CDR3 DNA sequence: TGTGCCAGCAGTCAGGAGGGCCCTGGGGAACTGTTTTTT.

The chain carries TRBV6-2 or TRBV6-3 and TRBJ1-5; 9 bases align to TRBD1. Trimming at V came to 6 bases and at J to 5 bases, leaving 11 bases not matched to a gene. CDR1 is MNHEY, CDR2 SVGEGT, per germline. The CDR3 extends over 16 amino acids. CDR3 protein: CASSPLGTGRDQPQHF. In DNA, the CDR3 is TGTGCCAGCAGCCCGCTCGGGACAGGGCGGGATCAGCCCCAGCATTTT.

This rearrangement joins TRBV6-2 or TRBV6-3 to TRBJ2-3; D may be TRBD1 (6 bases). Germline V lookup: CDR1 MNHEY, CDR2 SVGEGT. The CDR3 runs 17 residues. V lost 2 bases, J lost 6 bases, and 21 bases lay in between. DNA for the CDR3: TGTGCCAGCAGTTACCCCAGTGGGGGCGGCCCGGCGGATACGCAGTATTTT. Protein sequence: CASSYPSGGGPADTQYF.

J is TRBJ1-2 and V is TRBV19; tentative D call: TRBD1 (5 bases). This CDR3 spans 11 amino acids. Germline loops: CDR1 LNHDA, CDR2 SQIVND (reference sequence). Trimming left V 5 bases short and J 8 bases short, with 9 bases between. This CDR3 reads CASSLGQGYTF. CDR3 sequence (DNA): TGTGCCAGTAGTCTCGGACAAGGCTACACCTTC. Complete variable domain (other parts from reference TRBV19 and TRBJ1-2): DGGITQSPKYLFRKEGQNVTLSCEQNLNHDAMYWYRQDPGQGLRLIYYSQIVNDFQKGDIAEGYSVSREKKESFPLTVTSAQKNPTAFYLCASSLGQGYTFGSGTRLTVV.

V gene TRBV11-3 combines with J gene TRBJ1-2; the match to TRBD1 covers 7 bases. The CDR3 runs to 12 residues. Germline V gene sequence: CDR1 SGHNT, CDR2 YENEEA. The ends lost 5 bases at V and 5 bases at J; junction bases unmatched: 2. In nucleotides, the CDR3 is TGTGCCAGCAGCGCACAGGGGTATGGCTACACCTTC. Protein sequence: CASSAQGYGYTF.

The chain has TRBV6-6 and TRBJ2-2; weak D call: TRBD2 (6 bases). Germline V CDR1 and CDR2: MNHNY, SVGAGI (reference sequence). V shed 6 bases and J shed 4 bases, with 15 bases lying between them. The CDR3 is 15 amino acids. The CDR3 region is CASRGGGTLTGELFF. In DNA, the CDR3 is TGTGCCAGCAGGGGAGGTGGGACTCTCACCGGGGAGCTGTTTTTT.

The chain carries TRBV12-5 and TRBJ1-3; D may be TRBD1 (6 bases). The CDR3 loop spans 16 amino acids. From germline, CDR1 is LGHNT and CDR2 FRNRAP. The V end was cut by 0 bases, the J end by 2 bases, with 11 bases between. CDR3 residues: CASGLVLPGAGNTIYF. The CDR3 nucleotides are TGTGCTAGTGGTTTGGTACTCCCAGGGGCTGGAAACACCATATATTTT.

A single count supports this clone. The chain is built from TRBV7-2 and TRBJ1-3, with TRBD1 as a possible D gene (5 bases). There are 17 residues in the CDR3. V was shortened by 2 bases and J by 2 bases, with 16 bases between the two germline ends. Per the germline V gene, CDR1 is SGHTA and CDR2 is FQGNSA. The CDR3 is CASSLWGVSGTGNTIYF. The CDR3 DNA follows: TGTGCCAGCAGCTTATGGGGGGTGTCTGGTACTGGAAACACCATATATTTT.

The gene calls are TRBV2 and TRBJ1-5; possible D gene TRBD1, 5 bases. Germline CDR1 is SNHLY and CDR2 is FYNNEI. The length of the CDR3 is 13 residues. V lost 7 bases and J lost 3, with 10 bases in between. This CDR3 reads CASKETANQPQHF. The CDR3 region has the DNA TGTGCCAGCAAGGAGACAGCCAATCAGCCCCAGCATTTT. The variable domain in full, with the rest retrieved from reference TRBV2 and TRBJ1-5, is EPEVTQTPSHQVTQMGQEVILRCVPISNHLYFYWYRQILGQKVEFLVSFYNNEISEKSEIFDDQFSVERPDGSNFTLKIRSTKLEDSAMYFCASKETANQPQHFGDGTRLSIL.

Regarding this clone: Other DNA sequences from this sample encode an identical CDR3 as well. The rearrangement uses TRBV6-5 and TRBJ1-5; D ambiguous. This CDR3 contains 13 residues. CDR1 and CDR2 from the germline V gene are MNHEY and SVGAGI. Trimming pared 3 bases from V and 1 base from J, leaving 4 bases between. The CDR3 sequence: CASSYDSNQPQHF. The CDR3 DNA follows: TGTGCCAGCAGTTATGACAGCAATCAGCCCCAGCATTTT.

The chain uses TRBV11-1 and TRBJ1-1, with TRBD1 as a possible D gene (5 bases). The length of the CDR3 is 12 residues. Deletions cut 3 bases from V and 8 bases from J, with 10 bases between. Germline CDR1 is SGHAT and CDR2 is FQDESV (reference sequence). CDR3 bases: TGTGCCAGCAGCTTCCCAGGGACCGAAGCTTTCTTT. It is translated as CASSFPGTEAFF.

The gene calls are TRBV7-6 and TRBJ1-1, with TRBD1 matching 9 bases. Germline values: CDR1 SGHVS, CDR2 FNYEAQ. With V trimmed by 5 bases and J by 3 bases, 7 bases remained unmatched. The CDR3 is 15 amino acids. Here the CDR3 DNA reads TGTGCCAGCAGCCCAAGGACAGGGGTGTACACTGAAGCTTTCTTT. Its protein product is CASSPRTGVYTEAFF.

J is TRBJ2-2 and V is TRBV11-3; D is perhaps TRBD2 (5 bases). The V gene lost 8 bases and the J gene lost 4 bases, with 17 bases spanning the gap. The CDR3 runs 15 residues. From germline, CDR1 is SGHNT and CDR2 YENEEA. The DNA of the CDR3 is TGTGCCAGCCGAGGAAGAACGGGGAGCACCGGGGAGCTGTTTTTT. Its translation: CASRGRTGSTGELFF. The variable domain in full, completed from reference TRBV11-3 and TRBJ2-2, reads EAGVVQSPRYKIIEKKQPVAFWCNPISGHNTLYWYLQNLGQGPELLIRYENEEAVDDSQLPKDRFSAERLKGVDSTLKIQPAELGDSAVYLCASRGRTGSTGELFFGEGSRLTVL.